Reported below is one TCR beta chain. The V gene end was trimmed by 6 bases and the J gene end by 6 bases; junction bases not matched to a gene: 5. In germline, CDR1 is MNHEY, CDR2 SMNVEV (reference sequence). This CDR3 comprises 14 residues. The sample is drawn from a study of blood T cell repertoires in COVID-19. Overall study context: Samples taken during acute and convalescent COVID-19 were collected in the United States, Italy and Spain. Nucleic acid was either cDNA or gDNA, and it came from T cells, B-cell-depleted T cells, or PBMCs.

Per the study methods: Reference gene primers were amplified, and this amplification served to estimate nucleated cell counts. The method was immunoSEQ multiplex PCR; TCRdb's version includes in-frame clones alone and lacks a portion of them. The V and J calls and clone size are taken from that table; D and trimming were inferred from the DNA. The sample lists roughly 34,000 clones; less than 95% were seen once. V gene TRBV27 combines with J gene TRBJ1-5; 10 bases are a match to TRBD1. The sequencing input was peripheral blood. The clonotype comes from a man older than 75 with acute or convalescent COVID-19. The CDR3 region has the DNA TGTGCCAGCAGCCAGGGACAGGGGTTTCAGCCCCAGCATTTT. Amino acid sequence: CASSQGQGFQPQHF.